What follows describes a single TCR beta chain. Germline V lookup: CDR1 LGHDT, CDR2 YNNKEL (reference sequence). V lost 1 base to trimming and J lost 4 bases, with 8 bases between them. The length of the CDR3 is 14 residues. In the authors' methods: Amplifying reference gene primers gave estimates of nucleated cell counts. Profiling relied on immunoSEQ multiplex PCR, and the TCRdb table lists in-frame clones only, not all of them. D and trimming were read from the DNA, whereas the V and J calls and clone size are those reported in that table. The profile covers about 140,000 clones, with 80% to 90% appearing a single time and approximately 11% taken by the ten largest. The data were taken from a study of blood T cell repertoires in COVID-19. Turning to the study itself: COVID-19 samples from acute and convalescent phases originated in the United States, Italy and Spain. In each case, the material was cDNA or gDNA derived from T cells, B-cell-depleted T cells, or PBMCs.

The TCR originated in a woman older than 75 with acute or convalescent COVID-19. The chain has TRBV3-1 (or the pseudogene TRBV3-2) and TRBJ1-5; a weak D match, TRBD1 (6 bases). Sequenced: peripheral blood. CDR3 coding DNA: TGTGCCAGCAGCCAAGGCACAGGGAATCAGCCCCAGCATTTT. Amino acid sequence: CASSQGTGNQPQHF.